This is a list of T cell receptor beta chains from one sample in a study of Graves' ophthalmopathy and Graves' hyperthyroidism. Using its own MiXCR run on the multiplex PCR reads, TCRdb lists one record per CDR3 protein. The repertoire has around 170,000 distinct CDR3 sequences, about 40% of them found once; the top ten carry about 6%. The sequenced material came from peripheral blood. All receptors derive from a middle-aged woman with Graves' ophthalmopathy. Both conserved end residues are part of each CDR3. The listing skips clone size in some rows; elsewhere it reads once, few, many or a size class.

CDR3aa: CATSDGQSYGYTF
v_gene: TRBV24-1
abundance: many
j_gene: TRBJ1-2
len: 13

CDR3aa: CASSFLGPGATNEKLFF
v_gene: TRBV11-2
abundance: many
j_gene: TRBJ1-4
len: 17

CDR3aa: CASRDSGATEAFF
v_gene: TRBV2
abundance: many
j_gene: TRBJ1-1
len: 13

CDR3aa: CASSQEASGSYEQYF
v_gene: TRBV4-2
abundance: many
j_gene: TRBJ2-7
len: 15

CDR3aa: CATSDSGQNYEQYF
v_gene: TRBV28
abundance: NA
j_gene: TRBJ2-7
len: 14

CDR3aa: CASSVDGGRNQPQHF
v_gene: TRBV9
abundance: many
j_gene: TRBJ1-5
len: 15

CDR3aa: CASRLDGGEAFF
v_gene: TRBV12-3/TRBV12-4
abundance: many
j_gene: TRBJ1-1
len: 12

CDR3aa: CASSEGRRTGEETQYF
v_gene: TRBV25-1
abundance: many
j_gene: TRBJ2-5
len: 16

CDR3aa: CASSESRGLGQPQHF
v_gene: TRBV6-1
abundance: few
j_gene: TRBJ1-5
len: 15

CDR3aa: CASSQAVNTEAFF
v_gene: TRBV12-3/TRBV12-4
abundance: many
j_gene: TRBJ1-1
len: 13

CDR3aa: CARSVLGGVGLELYF
v_gene: TRBV30
abundance: once
j_gene: TRBJ2-7
len: 15

CDR3aa: CASSSWGGTEAFF
v_gene: TRBV6-5
abundance: few
j_gene: TRBJ1-1
len: 13

CDR3aa: CASSEALEAVNTEAFF
v_gene: TRBV2
abundance: once
j_gene: TRBJ1-1
len: 16

CDR3aa: CASSLTVMYRLDEQYF
v_gene: TRBV12-3/TRBV12-4
abundance: NA
j_gene: TRBJ2-7
len: 16

CDR3aa: CASSPRTDFNYGYTF
v_gene: TRBV11-2
abundance: many
j_gene: TRBJ1-2
len: 15

CDR3aa: CASSSGPGNYGYTF
v_gene: TRBV11-2
abundance: many
j_gene: TRBJ1-2
len: 14

CDR3aa: CASSATGGYTF
v_gene: TRBV28
abundance: many
j_gene: TRBJ1-2
len: 11

CDR3aa: CASSPRSQPQHF
v_gene: TRBV6-2/TRBV6-3
abundance: many
j_gene: TRBJ1-5
len: 12

CDR3aa: CASSIADRVGQPQHF
v_gene: TRBV19
abundance: many
j_gene: TRBJ1-5
len: 15

CDR3aa: CASTTDSSYEQYF
v_gene: TRBV6-5
abundance: many
j_gene: TRBJ2-7
len: 13

CDR3aa: CASSLNRASDTQYF
v_gene: TRBV27
abundance: NA
j_gene: TRBJ2-3
len: 14

CDR3aa: CASRAGPNTEAFF
v_gene: TRBV27
abundance: NA
j_gene: TRBJ1-1
len: 13

CDR3aa: CASSKTAWFEAFF
v_gene: TRBV2
abundance: many
j_gene: TRBJ1-1
len: 13

CDR3aa: CASSLPKNTEAFF
v_gene: TRBV5-5
abundance: many
j_gene: TRBJ1-1
len: 13

CDR3aa: CASSMLRISNTGELFF
v_gene: TRBV5-1
abundance: NA
j_gene: TRBJ2-2
len: 16

CDR3aa: CASSPRRDRSYEQYF
v_gene: TRBV13
abundance: many
j_gene: TRBJ2-7
len: 15

CDR3aa: CASSLGTGGSNTEAFF
v_gene: TRBV5-1
abundance: many
j_gene: TRBJ1-1
len: 16

CDR3aa: CAWSDRGYQPQHF
v_gene: TRBV30
abundance: many
j_gene: TRBJ1-5
len: 13

CDR3aa: CASSLTLDYSYEQYF
v_gene: TRBV11-2
abundance: many
j_gene: TRBJ2-7
len: 15